These 2 T cell receptor beta chains came from one sample sequenced in a study of long-term antiretroviral therapy in people with HIV. Investigators performed immunoSEQ version v3.0 at survey level. The method was immunoSEQ multiplex PCR; TCRdb's version includes in-frame clones alone and lacks a portion of them. The data show 20,000 to 25,000 clones, roughly four fifths seen once. Sequenced here: unsorted PBMCs, sampled 0.2 years after starting antiretroviral therapy. Receptors were obtained from a young woman with HIV.

This chain uses TRBV6-6 with TRBJ1-2; 9 nucleotides align to TRBD1. V shed 8 bases, J shed 5 bases, and the junction held 9 bases outside the gene matches. The germline V gene has CDR1 MNHNY and CDR2 SVGAGI (reference sequence). The length of the CDR3 is 14 residues. CDR3 sequence: CASQDRDRVYGYTF. For the CDR3, the DNA is TGTGCCAGCCAGGACCGGGACAGGGTTTATGGCTACACCTTC.

The rearrangement joins TRBV4-2 to TRBJ1-1; D is undetermined. The CDR3 is made up of 14 amino acids. V lost 2 bases, J lost 3 bases, and 10 bases lay in between. CDR1 and CDR2 from the germline V gene are LGHNA and YNFKEQ. The CDR3 coding sequence is TGTGCCAGCAGCCAAAAGGATTGGGACACTGAAGCTTTCTTT. Translating it yields CASSQKDWDTEAFF.